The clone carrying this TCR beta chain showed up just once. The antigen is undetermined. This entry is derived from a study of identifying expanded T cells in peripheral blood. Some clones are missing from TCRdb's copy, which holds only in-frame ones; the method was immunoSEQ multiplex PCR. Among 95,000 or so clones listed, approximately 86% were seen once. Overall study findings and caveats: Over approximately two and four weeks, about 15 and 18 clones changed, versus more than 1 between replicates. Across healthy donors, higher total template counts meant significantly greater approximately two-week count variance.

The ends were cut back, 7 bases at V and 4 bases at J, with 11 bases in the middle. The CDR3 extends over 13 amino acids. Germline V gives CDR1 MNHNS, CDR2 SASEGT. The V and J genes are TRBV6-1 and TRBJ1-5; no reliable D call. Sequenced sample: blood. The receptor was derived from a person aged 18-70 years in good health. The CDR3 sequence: CASKRLLNQPQHF. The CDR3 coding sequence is TGTGCCAGCAAGCGCTTACTAAATCAGCCCCAGCATTTT.